This T cell receptor beta chain was observed in a study of T cells in Graves' hyperthyroidism and ophthalmopathy. Study-level findings and limits: In validation, the model predicted ophthalmopathy. These predictions came a median about 6.5 months before onset.

V was clipped by 2 bases and J by 5 bases; unmatched bases: 5. Germline CDR1 is MGHRA and CDR2 is YSYEKL. The CDR3 is 16 residues long. This clonotype has more than one count but fewer than ten. Its matching antigen is unknown. Among ophthalmopathy patients, the Clinical Activity Score reached at least 3, the NOSPECS grade reached at least 4, and duration remained under 3 months. Fresh peripheral blood, about 10 ml of it, supplied the PBMCs. Researchers took RNA transcripts and amplified the TCR beta CDR3 regions from them. The primer set for the first-round RT-PCR of the TCR CDR3 was HTBI. In TCRdb, the multiplex PCR reads were re-called with MiXCR into one record per CDR3 protein. This sample yields around 620,000 distinct CDR3 sequences, of which 14% are seen a single time; more than 6% belongs to the top ten.

The sample taken for sequencing was blood. This chain links TRBV4-1 with TRBJ2-3; TRBD2 matches at 12 bases. This TCR derives from a woman between 18 and 30 years old with Graves' ophthalmopathy. Written as DNA, the CDR3 is TGCGCCAGCAGCCAACTAGCGGGAGGGGGATTAGATACGCAGTATTTT. Its translation: CASSQLAGGGLDTQYF.